A selection of T cell receptor beta chains follows, all from one sample in a study of cytotoxic CD8 clonotypes in ibrutinib-treated CLL. Sequencing used immunoSEQ multiplex PCR; TCRdb keeps in-frame clones, though not all of them. The sample has roughly 160,000 clones, roughly four fifths seen once. This specimen consisted of PBMCs, obtained after 12 months of ibrutinib treatment. These receptors were taken from a human donor with chronic lymphocytic leukemia. The CDR3 runs from the conserved cysteine through the conserved F or W. The D gene is left open where the match is weak. The size field is filled for only some rows; it gives once, few, many or a size class.

clone_size d_call j_call v_call cdr3_aa cdr3_nt
NA NA TRBJ1-3 TRBV7-2 CASSPPGRASGNTIYF TGTGCCAGCAGCCCCCCAGGGAGGGCATCTGGAAACACCATATATTTT
NA TRBD1 TRBJ1-2 TRBV9 CASSVQRGQGVNYGYTF TGTGCCAGCAGCGTTCAAAGGGGCCAGGGGGTTAACTATGGCTACACCTTC
NA TRBD2 TRBJ2-1 TRBV7-2 CASSSQGLAGVNEQFF TGTGCCAGCAGCTCTCAGGGACTAGCGGGCGTGAATGAGCAGTTCTTC
NA NA TRBJ2-7 TRBV19 CASSPQGFTLLEQYF TGTGCCAGTAGTCCGCAGGGCTTCACCCTCCTCGAGCAGTACTTC
NA NA TRBJ2-5 TRBV7-3 CASSSRGDLGTQYF TGTGCCAGCAGCTCCAGGGGGGATCTAGGGACCCAGTACTTC
NA NA TRBJ1-5 TRBV2 CASRADGALNQPQHF TGTGCCAGCAGAGCGGACGGAGCTCTCAATCAGCCCCAGCATTTT
NA TRBD1 TRBJ1-2 TRBV6-1 CASTDRGRNYGYTF TGTGCCAGCACCGACAGGGGGCGCAACTATGGCTACACCTTC
few NA TRBJ1-2 TRBV28 CASGTVKNYGYTF TGTGCCAGCGGTACAGTTAAAAACTATGGCTACACCTTC
NA TRBD2 TRBJ2-1 TRBV5-5 CASSYDLAGAYNEQFF TGTGCCAGCAGCTACGATCTAGCGGGAGCCTACAATGAGCAGTTCTTC
NA NA TRBJ2-7 TRBV28 CASRSTEYEQYF TGTGCCAGCAGATCTACAGAATACGAGCAGTACTTC
few TRBD1 TRBJ1-5 TRBV19 CASEDRGGQPQHF TGTGCCAGTGAAGACAGGGGAGGTCAGCCCCAGCATTTT
few NA TRBJ2-7 TRBV14 CASSPSGGYEQYF TGTGCCAGCAGTCCCTCCGGGGGCTACGAGCAGTACTTC
NA TRBD2 TRBJ2-3 TRBV19 CASSTSSGGSITDTQYF TGTGCCAGTAGTACGTCTAGCGGGGGGTCTATCACAGATACGCAGTATTTT
NA NA TRBJ2-2 TRBV5-6 CASRVKGNTGELFF TGTGCCAGCAGAGTGAAGGGGAACACCGGGGAGCTGTTTTTT
NA NA TRBJ2-2 TRBV7-2 CASSFNWNTGELFF TGTGCCAGCAGCTTTAACTGGAACACCGGGGAGCTGTTTTTT
once NA TRBJ2-6 TRBV19 CASSIGGGTGANVLTF TGTGCCAGTAGTATAGGCGGCGGTACTGGGGCCAACGTCCTGACTTTC
NA NA TRBJ2-7 TRBV28 CASSPMSSDYEQYF TGTGCCAGCAGTCCTATGAGTAGTGACTACGAGCAGTACTTC
NA TRBD1 TRBJ2-7 TRBV30 CAWSARQGVTYEQYF TGTGCCTGGAGTGCCCGACAGGGTGTAACCTACGAGCAGTACTTC
NA TRBD1 TRBJ1-3 TRBV28 CATRDSGDTIYF TGTGCCACCCGGGACAGTGGAGACACCATATATTTT
NA TRBD2 TRBJ2-3 TRBV9 CASSVEASGGAYTQYF TGTGCCAGCAGCGTAGAGGCTAGCGGGGGCGCTTATACGCAGTATTTT
NA NA TRBJ2-5 TRBV7-2 CASSSPWRSGETQYF TGTGCCAGCTCAAGCCCCTGGCGGTCGGGGGAGACCCAGTACTTC
NA TRBD2 TRBJ2-3 TRBV7-7 CASSRGTSGTDTQYF TGTGCTAGCAGCCGGGGGACTAGCGGCACAGATACGCAGTATTTT
NA NA TRBJ1-5 TRBV10-3 CAISESWGSNQPQHF TGTGCCATCAGTGAGTCATGGGGGAGCAATCAGCCCCAGCATTTT
once NA TRBJ1-5 TRBV7-2 CASSPNRQGNQPQHF TGTGCCAGCAGCCCGAATAGACAGGGCAATCAGCCCCAGCATTTT
NA TRBD1 TRBJ1-5 TRBV19 CARGQGYRYSNQPQHF TGTGCCAGAGGACAGGGCTACAGATATAGCAATCAGCCCCAGCATTTT
once NA TRBJ1-3 TRBV7-9 CASSLSGRSSGNTIYF TGTGCCAGCAGCTTATCAGGGAGAAGCTCTGGAAACACCATATATTTT
NA TRBD1 TRBJ1-5 TRBV19 CASSDPGGQGHQPQHF TGTGCCAGTAGCGACCCGGGAGGACAGGGTCATCAGCCCCAGCATTTT
NA TRBD1 TRBJ1-1 TRBV5-1 CASSVDRVLMNTEAFF TGCGCCAGCAGCGTAGACAGGGTCCTCATGAACACTGAAGCTTTCTTT
NA TRBD1 TRBJ2-7 TRBV18 CASSPPSGQGAGEQYF TGTGCCAGCTCACCACCTTCGGGACAGGGGGCTGGAGAGCAGTACTTC
NA NA TRBJ2-5 TRBV4-2 CASSQDRETQYF TGTGCCAGCAGCCAAGATCGAGAGACCCAGTACTTC
NA NA TRBJ1-2 TRBV7-2 CASSLESSAGGYTF TGTGCCAGCAGCTTAGAGTCGTCGGCGGGTGGCTACACCTTC
NA NA TRBJ2-6 TRBV19 CASSAGRISGANVLTF TGTGCCAGTAGTGCTGGACGGATCTCTGGGGCCAACGTCCTGACTTTC
NA TRBD2 TRBJ2-1 TRBV9 CASSLSGGWSNEQFF TGTGCCAGCAGCTTGAGCGGGGGTTGGTCAAATGAGCAGTTCTTC
once TRBD1 TRBJ2-5 TRBV28 CASSFTRTGTQYF TGTGCCAGCAGTTTCACTCGGACAGGGACCCAGTACTTC
NA TRBD2 TRBJ2-1 TRBV2 CASRDPGTSGGKGYNEQFF TGTGCCAGCAGGGACCCCGGGACTAGCGGGGGAAAAGGTTACAATGAGCAGTTCTTC
NA NA TRBJ2-1 TRBV27 CASSPRLVVGDEQFF TGTGCCAGCAGTCCCAGACTAGTGGTTGGCGATGAGCAGTTCTTC
once NA TRBJ1-2 TRBV7-9 CASSEQEIYGYTF TGTGCCAGCAGCGAACAGGAGATATATGGCTACACCTTC
NA NA TRBJ2-7 TRBV4-2 CASSQDYYEQYF TGTGCCAGCAGCCAAGATTACTACGAGCAGTACTTC
NA TRBD1 TRBJ2-7 TRBV4-3 CASSQDRTGSLTYSYEQYF TGCGCCAGCAGCCAAGATAGGACAGGTAGCCTGACCTACTCCTACGAGCAGTACTTC
NA TRBD1 TRBJ2-3 TRBV7-6 CASSWGRTGWSTDTQYF TGTGCCAGCAGCTGGGGGCGGACAGGGTGGAGCACAGATACGCAGTATTTT
NA TRBD1 TRBJ2-7 TRBV29-1 CSARKGQNNLVYEQYF TGCAGCGCCCGAAAGGGACAGAACAACTTAGTTTACGAGCAGTACTTC
once TRBD1 TRBJ1-5 TRBV15 CASTGAHNQPQHF TGTGCTTCAACAGGGGCGCACAATCAGCCCCAGCATTTT
NA TRBD2 TRBJ2-2 TRBV7-2 CASSPASGGETGELFF TGTGCCAGCAGCCCCGCTAGCGGGGGGGAAACCGGGGAGCTGTTTTTT
few TRBD2 TRBJ2-3 TRBV2 CASRETSSQTQYF TGTGCCAGCAGAGAGACTAGCTCCCAAACGCAGTATTTT
NA NA TRBJ1-5 TRBV6-6 CASSVPGQPQHF TGTGCCAGCAGCGTACCGGGTCAGCCCCAGCATTTT
NA TRBD2 TRBJ2-3 TRBV9 CASSVGLRGAGGGDTQYF TGTGCCAGCAGCGTAGGTTTGAGAGGGGCCGGGGGGGGAGATACGCAGTATTTT
few TRBD1 TRBJ1-3 TRBV19 CASSPGDRSSGNTIYF TGTGCCAGTAGTCCCGGGGACAGATCATCTGGAAACACCATATATTTT
NA NA TRBJ1-2 TRBV7-2 CASSSDLQGLGGYTF TGTGCCAGCAGTTCTGACCTACAGGGTCTCGGGGGCTACACCTTC
NA NA TRBJ2-2 TRBV18 CASSPKGVPDTGELFF TGTGCCAGCTCACCAAAAGGGGTTCCAGACACCGGGGAGCTGTTTTTT
NA TRBD2 TRBJ2-7 TRBV29-1 CSVRTGTRAGEQYF TGCAGCGTAAGGACCGGGACTAGGGCAGGAGAGCAGTACTTC
once NA TRBJ1-1 TRBV4-2 CASSPTGREAFF TGTGCCAGCAGCCCCACAGGTAGAGAAGCTTTCTTT
NA TRBD2 TRBJ2-3 TRBV5-3 CARRSGGRDTQYF TGTGCCAGAAGGTCGGGAGGAAGAGATACGCAGTATTTT
NA NA TRBJ2-3 TRBV7-2 CASSGYTDTQYF TGTGCCAGCAGCGGGTACACAGATACGCAGTATTTT
NA NA TRBJ1-3 TRBV10-3 CGSHRDLSGNTIYF TGTGGATCACACAGGGACCTATCTGGAAACACCATATATTTT